Here is one T cell receptor (beta chain) with its context. Antigen unknown. Sequencing used immunoSEQ multiplex PCR; TCRdb keeps in-frame clones, though not all of them. The data hold approximately 110,000 clones, with roughly 93% observed a single time. CDR3 length equals 11 residues. The germline V gene encodes CDR1 LGHNA and CDR2 YNFKEQ. V lost 1 base, J lost 7 bases, and 4 bases lay in between. The record originates from a study of graft-versus-host responses after intestinal transplantation. Study summary: Recipients were all induced with anti-thymocyte globulin, then given tacrolimus and steroids for around three years.

Points from the study as a whole: The highest levels of circulating GvH clones went along with early declines in HvG clones after transplant. Graft-donor T cell macrochimerism in patients accompanied high graft-versus-host to host-versus-graft clonal ratios in allografts. Recipient marrow showed GvH clones, some seen first in ileum or blood.

Material: unstimulated CD8+ T cells sorted from spleen or lymph node cells, obtained before transplant. This clonotype was obtained from a human donor who was the organ donor for an intestinal transplant. The chain has TRBV4-2 and TRBJ1-1; D is unresolved. The chain's CDR3 is CASSQGNEAFF. In nucleotides, the CDR3 is TGTGCCAGCAGCCAAGGGAATGAAGCTTTCTTT.